These T cell receptor beta chains were read from a single sample in a study of Graves' ophthalmopathy and Graves' hyperthyroidism. Via MiXCR, TCRdb re-called the multiplex PCR reads, giving one row per CDR3 protein. The table records around 1,000,000 distinct CDR3 sequences, 35% to 40% of them present only once. The sequenced sample was peripheral blood or thyroid tissue (not recorded which). The origin of the receptors is an adult man with Graves' hyperthyroidism. Both conserved end residues are part of each CDR3. D genes are given only for firm matches. For some rows the clone size is stated as once, few or many, or as a class when expanded; others skip it.

NA	TRBV7-2	NA	TRBJ2-7	TGTGCCAGCAGCCCCCGGGAGCCCTACGAGCAGTACTTC	CASSPREPYEQYF
NA	TRBV12-3/TRBV12-4	NA	TRBJ1-2	TGTGCCAGCAGTTTCCTCGGGGGCTCGGGCTATGGCTACACCTTC	CASSFLGGSGYGYTF
TRBD1	TRBV5-6	NA	TRBJ2-7	TGTGCCAGCAGCAAGAACAGGGGGCTATCCTACGAGCAGTACTTC	CASSKNRGLSYEQYF
TRBD2	TRBV5-1	few	TRBJ2-3	TGCGCCAGCAGCTTGGCCGGACTAGCGGGGGGACATACGCAGTATTTT	CASSLAGLAGGHTQYF
TRBD1	TRBV7-9	NA	TRBJ2-7	TGTGCCAGCAGCTTAGTCGTTGGGGCGACAGGGGGGATCTCCGAGCAGTACTTC	CASSLVVGATGGISEQYF
NA	TRBV20-1	many	TRBJ1-4	TGCAGTGCTGGAGACCCCAGGCGCGCAACTAATGAAAAACTGTTTTTT	CSAGDPRRATNEKLFF
TRBD2	TRBV6-4	few	TRBJ2-5	TGTGCCAGCAGTAAAACTAGCGGGGAACGGACCCAGTACTTC	CASSKTSGERTQYF
NA	TRBV20-1	NA	TRBJ2-7	TGCAGTGCTGACCCGCCCCGAGGCTCCTACGAGCAGTACTTC	CSADPPRGSYEQYF
TRBD1	TRBV9	NA	TRBJ2-5	TGTGCCAGCAGCGTAGCGGGAAGCAGGGGGTTAGAGACCCAGTACTTC	CASSVAGSRGLETQYF
NA	TRBV5-1	NA	TRBJ1-1	TGCGCCAGCAGGGAGTATGGTGAAGCTTTCTTT	CASREYGEAFF
NA	TRBV7-9	NA	TRBJ1-1	TGTGCCAGCAGGGCCCCCGGGAGGAACACTGAAGCTTTCTTT	CASRAPGRNTEAFF
NA	TRBV7-9	few	TRBJ2-2	TGTGCCAGCAGCTTAGTTTTGGAGACCGGGGAGCTGTTTTTT	CASSLVLETGELFF
NA	TRBV20-1	NA	TRBJ2-2	TGCAGTGCTAGAGGGCCTGGAGTCGGGTTGAACGCCGGGGAGCTGTTTTTT	CSARGPGVGLNAGELFF
NA	TRBV7-9	many	TRBJ1-1	TGTGCCAGCAGCCCCGGGGTGTTGAACACTGAAGCTTTCTTT	CASSPGVLNTEAFF
NA	TRBV12-3/TRBV12-4	NA	TRBJ2-5	TGTGCCAGCAGTCCGCCGGGAGGGGGCGGGGAGACCCAGTACTTC	CASSPPGGGGETQYF
NA	TRBV7-2	many	TRBJ2-7	TGTGCCAGCAGCTTATTATCCCACGAGCAGTACTTC	CASSLLSHEQYF
TRBD1	TRBV10-1	NA	TRBJ2-7	TGCGCCAGCACTCCCCGGGACAGACGCTACGAGCAGTACTTC	CASTPRDRRYEQYF
TRBD1	TRBV6-4	once	TRBJ2-2	TGTGCCAGCAGGGGACAGCTTTTT	CASRGQLF
NA	TRBV7-2	NA	TRBJ2-5	NA	CASSHDWNQPQHFGDGTRETQYF
TRBD1	TRBV7-9	many	TRBJ2-5	TGTGCCAGCAGATCAGACGGGACAGGGGATCCCCGGACCCAGTACTTC	CASRSDGTGDPRTQYF
NA	TRBV7-9	many	TRBJ1-5	TGTGCCAGCAGCCTCCGGGACGGTAATCAGCCCCAGCATTTT	CASSLRDGNQPQHF
NA	TRBV19	many	TRBJ1-5	TGTGCCAGTACCGGGAGGGGGGCCGGCAATCAGCCCCAGCATTTT	CASTGRGAGNQPQHF
NA	TRBV12-3/TRBV12-4	many	TRBJ2-5	TGTGCCAGCGGCTGGACAGTGGAAGAGACCCAGTACTTC	CASGWTVEETQYF
NA	TRBV29-1	NA	TRBJ1-2	TGCAGCGTTGTAGGAAAGGTCCGCTATGGCTACACCTTC	CSVVGKVRYGYTF
TRBD1	TRBV14	many	TRBJ1-2	TGTGCCAGCAGCCAAGTACAGGGGGTTGGCTACACCTTC	CASSQVQGVGYTF
TRBD1	TRBV6-5	NA	TRBJ2-7	TGTGCCAGCAGTGACGGGACAGGGATTACCTACGAGCAGTACTTC	CASSDGTGITYEQYF
TRBD1	TRBV5-1	many	TRBJ1-1	TGCGCCAGCAGCTTGGGACAGGGCTTTGGCACTGAAGCTTTCTTT	CASSLGQGFGTEAFF
TRBD2	TRBV7-9	NA	TRBJ2-6	TGTGCCAGCAGCTTAGTACGGGGGGGCCCGATACGGACTTTC	CASSLVRGGPIRTF
TRBD1	TRBV11-2	few	TRBJ1-2	TGTGCCAGCAGCGCGGGGACAGCCATTAACTATGGCTACACCTTC	CASSAGTAINYGYTF
TRBD1	TRBV19	many	TRBJ2-7	TGTGCCAGTAGTATGGGACAGGGCTACGAGCAGTACTTC	CASSMGQGYEQYF
NA	TRBV7-3	NA	TRBJ2-5	TGTGCCAGCAGTCCCCAACCCGGGCGGTCAGAGACCCAGTACTTC	CASSPQPGRSETQYF
TRBD1	TRBV5-1	many	TRBJ1-2	TGCGCCAGCAGCATGCCGGGACAGGGGGCAGTTGGCTACACCTTC	CASSMPGQGAVGYTF
TRBD1	TRBV7-2	NA	TRBJ1-5	TGTGCCAGCAGCCCCCCTACAGGGGGAACGTACAATCAGCCCCAGCATTTT	CASSPPTGGTYNQPQHF
NA	TRBV6-2/TRBV6-3	NA	TRBJ2-7	TGTGCCAGCAGTGTTGGGGTTGACGAGCAGTACTTC	CASSVGVDEQYF
TRBD2	TRBV5-1	NA	TRBJ2-5	TGCGCCAGCAGCCAGCCACGAGACGGCGGGAGTAGGGAGACCCAGTACTTC	CASSQPRDGGSRETQYF
TRBD1	TRBV12-3/TRBV12-4	few	TRBJ2-7	TGTGCCAGCAGCCCATCGACAGGGAGAAGCTACGAGCAGTACTTC	CASSPSTGRSYEQYF
NA	TRBV15	many	TRBJ1-4	TGTGCCACCAGCAGAGTTAAGGAAAAACTGTTTTTT	CATSRVKEKLFF
NA	TRBV19	many	TRBJ2-7	TGTGCCAGCCAGGATTCCGCCCCGTCCTACGAGCAGTACTTC	CASQDSAPSYEQYF
NA	TRBV19	many	TRBJ1-5	TGTGCCAGTAGTATAGAAGAGGGACAGCCCCAGCATTTT	CASSIEEGQPQHF
TRBD1	TRBV29-1	many	TRBJ2-2	TGCAGCGCAACAGGGGCCGGGGAGCTGTTTTTT	CSATGAGELFF
NA	TRBV5-4	NA	TRBJ1-2	TGTGCCAGCAGCCTCAGTTTAGGCGGGGGCTACACCTTC	CASSLSLGGGYTF
NA	TRBV10-2	NA	TRBJ2-2	TGCGCCAGCAGCCCCGGACTGCGGGGGGAGCTGTTTTTT	CASSPGLRGELFF
NA	TRBV29-1	once	TRBJ2-1	TGCAGCGTGTCCCCGGAGACTTACAATGAGCAGTTCTTC	CSVSPETYNEQFF
NA	TRBV7-6	NA	TRBJ1-1	TGTGCCAGCAGCTTGGGGACGACAGCAAAGAGCACTGAAGCTTTCTTT	CASSLGTTAKSTEAFF
NA	TRBV5-1	few	TRBJ2-2	TGCGCCAGCAGCTTGGGGGCCTCTAGGGACCTCACCGGGGAGCTGTTTTTT	CASSLGASRDLTGELFF
NA	TRBV7-8	many	TRBJ1-1	TGTGCCAGCAGCTTGGGCTTGAACGTCATGAACACTGAAGCTTTCTTT	CASSLGLNVMNTEAFF
NA	TRBV3-1	NA	TRBJ1-5	TGTGCCAGCAGCCAGCAGAGCGGGCCCCAGCATTTT	CASSQQSGPQHF
TRBD2	TRBV20-1	many	TRBJ2-7	TGCAGTGCTAGCTTGGCTAGCGGGAACGAGCAGTACTTC	CSASLASGNEQYF
TRBD1	TRBV5-1	many	TRBJ1-1	TGCGCCAGCAGCCCTTCCCTGACAGGGCCCACTGAAGCTTTCTTT	CASSPSLTGPTEAFF
NA	TRBV9	few	TRBJ1-3	TGTGCCAGCAGCGTATCCGTCTCTGGAAACACCATATATTTT	CASSVSVSGNTIYF
TRBD1	TRBV10-3	NA	TRBJ2-2	TGTGCCATCAGGGGGACAGGGTCGGGCGAGCAGTTTTTT	CAIRGTGSGEQFF
NA	TRBV9	many	TRBJ1-1	TGTGCCAGCAGCCTGGGACCCCGGGGAACTGAAGCTTTCTTT	CASSLGPRGTEAFF
NA	TRBV10-3	few	TRBJ1-1	TGTGCCATCCCCCAGGAGCCGAACACTGAAGCTTTCTTT	CAIPQEPNTEAFF
NA	TRBV10-3	once	TRBJ2-5	TGTGCCAGCAGTTACTCGATAGGGGCAGGCGGAGAGACCCAGTACTTC	CASSYSIGAGGETQYF
NA	TRBV29-1	many	TRBJ1-4	TGCAGCGGACGGGACTCCTCGAATGAAAAACTGTTTTTT	CSGRDSSNEKLFF
NA	TRBV24-1	many	TRBJ2-7	TGTGCCACCAGTGCAAGGAATTCCTACGAGCAGTACTTC	CATSARNSYEQYF
NA	TRBV6-5	many	TRBJ1-3	TGTGCCAGCAGTTACAACCCGTCCGTAACTGGAAACACCATATATTTT	CASSYNPSVTGNTIYF
TRBD2	TRBV10-2	NA	TRBJ2-7	TGCGCCAGCAGTGCCGGACTAGCGGGAGCAAACACCTACGAGCAGTACTTC	CASSAGLAGANTYEQYF
TRBD1	TRBV2	many	TRBJ1-1	TGTGCCAGCTTCGGACAGGGAAACACTGAAGCTTTCTTT	CASFGQGNTEAFF